This TCR beta chain was retrieved from a study of early T cells in non-severe SARS-CoV-2 infection (dated by TCRdb to 2020 to 2023). The study in broad terms: TCR sequencing used bulk RNA from unsorted whole blood, so alpha and beta chains could not be paired. The study at large found these results: Matching against VDJdb was skewed toward anti-spike CD8 responses, likely underestimated virus-specific expansions, and missed private and CD4 specificities.

Set within a cohort of healthcare workers in London, UK, this nested case-control study involved weekly PCR testing of nasopharyngeal swabs along with blood sampling. Healthcare workers were enrolled in the week of the UK lockdown, from 23 to 31 March 2020, and were followed every week for up to roughly 15 weeks. The table lists this clonotype with a few counts. The clone's antigen remains unknown. Per-base quality was not reported, and no clone a single base away is much larger than it. Library preparation was by 5' RACE. Instrument on record: NextSeq 500. Unique molecular identifiers were attached to individual cDNA molecules in the TCR library protocol so that sequencing error and PCR bias could be corrected. TCR alpha and beta chains were both sequenced, and the abundances of alpha and beta sequences in each sample were closely correlated with each other. For the original study's pipeline: Decombinator V4 was used to annotate the V gene, J gene and CDR3 of the TCR sequences. TCRs were defined as expanded if a significant change between any two time points was detected under a Poisson model with p below 0.0001. Abundances of TCRs were expressed as counts per million after normalisation to the total number of TCRs sequenced in each sample. A search of VDJdb, accessed on 1 November 2021, was run for TCRs annotated to CMV, EBV and SARS-CoV-2, with TCRs annotated for multiple antigens excluded. TCRdb ran its own pipeline on the public reads, namely fastp trimming at Q25 and MiXCR clone calling, and kept in-frame beta chains. Entries that share a CDR3 protein sequence are merged under the most common genes and DNA. The V and J calls were not made by the authors but by TCRdb's processing. The sample table contains roughly 53,000 distinct CDR3 sequences; only one count was recorded for about a tenth of them. Less than 25% of the sample is in the top ten clones.

The source is an adult who was a healthcare worker with PCR-confirmed SARS-CoV-2 infection or an uninfected control (not recorded which). The sequenced sample was whole blood.

This receptor has the CDR3 CASRPDWYQETQYF. DNA sequence: TGTGCCAGCAGGCCCGACTGGTACCAAGAGACCCAGTACTTC. The receptor chain draws on TRBV12-3 or TRBV12-4 and TRBJ2-5, with no reliable assignment of the D segment. Including the terminal cysteine and phenylalanine, the CDR3 comprises 14 residues. The entry retains the CDR3 DNA only, 42 bases that are in frame from base 1. V and J are truncated by 6 bases and 0 bases respectively, leaving an intervening sequence of 11 bases.